The clone carrying this T cell receptor (beta chain) occurred a few times. From the 5' RACE reads, TCRdb called clonotypes with MiXCR, one entry per CDR3 protein. The repertoire consists of 550,000 or so distinct CDR3 sequences, with about 19% occurring once and the leading ten covering 14%. This CDR3 region has 18 residues. Trimming removed 7 bases from V and 6 bases from J; junction bases left unmatched: 19. CDR1 is LNHDA and CDR2 is SQIVND in the germline V gene (reference sequence). These data come from a study of T cells after yellow fever vaccination. Study context: Fractions low in cell number were prepared with SMART-Seq v4 Ultra Low Input.

This receptor was taken from a man aged 25-40 years who received the YFV17D yellow fever vaccine. The chain links TRBV19 to TRBJ2-2, with TRBD2 matching 8 bases. This material consisted of PBMCs, taken 15 days after the yellow fever booster vaccination. The CDR3 coding sequence is TGTGCCAGTACGGGAGCGGGAGAATGGATCCGGGGCGCCGGGGAGCTGTTTTTT. Amino acid sequence: CASTGAGEWIRGAGELFF.